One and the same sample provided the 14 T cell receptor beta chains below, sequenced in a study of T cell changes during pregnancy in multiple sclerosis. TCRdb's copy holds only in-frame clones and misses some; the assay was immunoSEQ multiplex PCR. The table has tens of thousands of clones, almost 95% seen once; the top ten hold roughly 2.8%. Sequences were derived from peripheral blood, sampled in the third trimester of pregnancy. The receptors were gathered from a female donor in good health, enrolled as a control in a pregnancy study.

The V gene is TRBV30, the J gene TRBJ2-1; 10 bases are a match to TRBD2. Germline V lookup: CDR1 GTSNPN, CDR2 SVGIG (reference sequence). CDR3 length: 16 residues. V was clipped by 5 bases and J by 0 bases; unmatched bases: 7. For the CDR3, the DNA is TGTGCCTGGCTCGGGACTAGCGAAAGCTCCTACAATGAGCAGTTCTTC. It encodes CAWLGTSESSYNEQFF.

CDR3 coding DNA: TGTGCCAGCAGCCATAGCGGGGGGACCACCGGGGAGCTGTTTTTT. Translated, it gives CASSHSGGTTGELFF. The genes are TRBV7-8 and TRBJ2-2; 10 bases agree with TRBD2. After removal of 5 bases from V and 4 bases from J, the junction contained 4 bases not matched to a gene. CDR1 SGHVS and CDR2 FQNEAQ come from the germline V gene. This CDR3 spans 15 amino acids.

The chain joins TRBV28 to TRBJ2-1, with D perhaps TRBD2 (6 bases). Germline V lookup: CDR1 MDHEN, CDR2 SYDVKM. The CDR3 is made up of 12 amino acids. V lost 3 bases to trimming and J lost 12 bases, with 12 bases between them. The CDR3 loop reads CASSLTGARQFF. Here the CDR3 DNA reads TGTGCCAGCAGTTTGACGGGAGCTAGGCAGTTCTTC.

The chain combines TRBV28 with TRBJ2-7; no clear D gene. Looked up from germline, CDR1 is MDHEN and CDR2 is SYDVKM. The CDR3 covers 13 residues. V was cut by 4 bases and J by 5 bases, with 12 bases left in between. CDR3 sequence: CASSSPHGHEQYF. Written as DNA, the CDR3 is TGTGCCAGCAGTTCCCCCCATGGGCACGAGCAGTACTTC.

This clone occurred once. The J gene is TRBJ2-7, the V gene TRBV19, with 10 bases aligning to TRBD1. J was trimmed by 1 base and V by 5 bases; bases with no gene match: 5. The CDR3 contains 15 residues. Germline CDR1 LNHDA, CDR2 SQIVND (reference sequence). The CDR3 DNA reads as TGTGCCAGTAGTCTCGAGGGACAGGGGTCCTACGAGCAGTACTTC. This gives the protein CASSLEGQGSYEQYF.

The DNA for the CDR3 is TGTGCCACCAGCAGAGACGAAGCGGAAAAACTGTTTTTT. As protein: CATSRDEAEKLFF. This chain joins TRBV15 and TRBJ1-4; D gene uncertain. V gave up 0 bases and J gave up 8 bases, with 7 bases separating them. The CDR3 spans 13 residues. Germline V CDR1 and CDR2: LNHNV, YYDKDF (reference sequence).

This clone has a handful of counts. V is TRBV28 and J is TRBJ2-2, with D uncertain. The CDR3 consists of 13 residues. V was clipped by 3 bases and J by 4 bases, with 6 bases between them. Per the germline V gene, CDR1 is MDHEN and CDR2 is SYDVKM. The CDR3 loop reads CASSLYSTGELFF. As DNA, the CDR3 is TGTGCCAGCAGTTTGTACTCCACCGGGGAGCTGTTTTTT.

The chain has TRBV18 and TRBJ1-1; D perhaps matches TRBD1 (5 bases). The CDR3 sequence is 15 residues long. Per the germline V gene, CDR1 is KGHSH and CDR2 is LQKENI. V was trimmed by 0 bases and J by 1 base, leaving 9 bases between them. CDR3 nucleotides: TGTGCCAGCTCACCACCCAGGGCGGAGAACACTGAAGCTTTCTTT. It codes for CASSPPRAENTEAFF.

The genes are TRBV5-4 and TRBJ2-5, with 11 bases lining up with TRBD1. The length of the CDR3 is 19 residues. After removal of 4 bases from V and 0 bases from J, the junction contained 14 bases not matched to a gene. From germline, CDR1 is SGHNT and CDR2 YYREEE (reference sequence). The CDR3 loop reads CASSPGFRDRGVYQETQYF. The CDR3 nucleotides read TGTGCCAGCAGCCCGGGATTCCGGGACAGGGGGGTGTACCAAGAGACCCAGTACTTC. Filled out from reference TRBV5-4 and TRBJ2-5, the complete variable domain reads ETGVTQSPTHLIKTRGQQVTLRCSSQSGHNTVSWYQQALGQGPQFIFQYYREEENGRGNFPPRFSGLQFPNYSSELNVNALELDDSALYLCASSPGFRDRGVYQETQYFGPGTRLLVL.

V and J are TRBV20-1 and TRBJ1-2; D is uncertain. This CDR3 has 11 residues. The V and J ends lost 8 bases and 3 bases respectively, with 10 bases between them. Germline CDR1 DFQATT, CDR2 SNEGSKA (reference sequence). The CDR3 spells CSSNMDYGYTF. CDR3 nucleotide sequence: TGCAGTAGCAATATGGACTATGGCTACACCTTC.

CDR3 in DNA: TGTGCCAGCAGCCCAACTAGCGCGATTCTGAACACCGGGGAGCTGTTTTTT. The encoded protein is CASSPTSAILNTGELFF. The V call is TRBV7-3, the J call TRBJ2-2, with 7 positions matching TRBD2. Germline trimming cut 5 bases from V and 1 base from J; bases unmatched to any gene: 10. The germline V gene has CDR1 SGHTA and CDR2 FQGTGA. The CDR3 is 17 residues long.

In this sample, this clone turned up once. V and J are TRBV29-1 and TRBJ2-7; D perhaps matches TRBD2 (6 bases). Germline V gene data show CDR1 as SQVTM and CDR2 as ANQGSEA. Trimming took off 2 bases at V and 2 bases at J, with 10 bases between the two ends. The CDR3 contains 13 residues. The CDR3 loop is CSVELAGTYEQYF. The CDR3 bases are TGCAGCGTTGAATTGGCGGGGACCTACGAGCAGTACTTC.

The CDR3 nucleotides read TGTGCCAGCAGCTTACTAGGACAGGGCGGCGGCTACACCTTC. This translates into CASSLLGQGGGYTF. This chain connects TRBV7-2 to TRBJ1-2; 8 bases align to TRBD1. The CDR3 runs 14 residues. V dropped 2 bases and J dropped 8; count of bases not matched to a gene: 7. Germline CDR1 SGHTA, CDR2 FQGNSA.

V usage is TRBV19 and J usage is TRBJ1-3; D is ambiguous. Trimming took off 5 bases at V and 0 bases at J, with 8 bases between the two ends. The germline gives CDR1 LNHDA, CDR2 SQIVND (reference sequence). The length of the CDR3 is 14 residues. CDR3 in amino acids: CASSLASSGNTIYF. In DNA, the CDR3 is TGTGCCAGTAGTTTGGCAAGCTCTGGAAACACCATATATTTT.